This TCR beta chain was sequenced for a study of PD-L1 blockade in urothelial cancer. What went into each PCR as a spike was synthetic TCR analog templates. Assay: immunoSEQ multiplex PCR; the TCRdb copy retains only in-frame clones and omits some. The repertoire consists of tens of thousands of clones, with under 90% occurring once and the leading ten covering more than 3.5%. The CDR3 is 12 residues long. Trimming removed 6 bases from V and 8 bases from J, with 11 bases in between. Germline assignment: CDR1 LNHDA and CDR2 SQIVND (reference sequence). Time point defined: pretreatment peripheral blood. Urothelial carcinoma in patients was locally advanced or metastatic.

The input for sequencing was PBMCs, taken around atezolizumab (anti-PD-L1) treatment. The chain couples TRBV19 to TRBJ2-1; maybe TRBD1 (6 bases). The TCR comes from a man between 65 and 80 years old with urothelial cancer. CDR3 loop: CASRQGQDEQFF. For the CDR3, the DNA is TGTGCCAGTAGGCAGGGGCAAGATGAGCAGTTCTTC.